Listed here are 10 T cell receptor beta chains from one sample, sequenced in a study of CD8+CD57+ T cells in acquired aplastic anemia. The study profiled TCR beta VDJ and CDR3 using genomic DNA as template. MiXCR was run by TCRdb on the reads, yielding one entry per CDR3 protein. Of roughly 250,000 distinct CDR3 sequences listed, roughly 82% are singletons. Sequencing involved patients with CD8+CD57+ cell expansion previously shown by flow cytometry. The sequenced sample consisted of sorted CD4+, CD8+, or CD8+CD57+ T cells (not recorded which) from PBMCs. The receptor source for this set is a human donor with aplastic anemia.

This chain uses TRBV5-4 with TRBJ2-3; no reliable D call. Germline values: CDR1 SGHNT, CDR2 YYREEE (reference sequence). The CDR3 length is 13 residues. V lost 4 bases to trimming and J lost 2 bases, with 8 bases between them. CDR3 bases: TGTGCCAGCAGCACTACAGCCACAGATACGCAGTATTTT. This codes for CASSTTATDTQYF.

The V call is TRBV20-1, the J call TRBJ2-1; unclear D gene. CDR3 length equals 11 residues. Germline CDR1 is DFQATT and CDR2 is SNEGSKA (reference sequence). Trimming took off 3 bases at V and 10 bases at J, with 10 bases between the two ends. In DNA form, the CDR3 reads TGCAGTGCTAGTGAACAGTCGGAGCAGTTCTTC. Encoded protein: CSASEQSEQFF.

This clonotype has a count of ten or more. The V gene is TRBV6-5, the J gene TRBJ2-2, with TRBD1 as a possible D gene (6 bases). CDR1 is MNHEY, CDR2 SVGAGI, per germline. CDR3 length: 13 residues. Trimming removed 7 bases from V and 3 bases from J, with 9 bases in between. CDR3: CASIAGDTGELFF. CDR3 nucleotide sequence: TGTGCCAGCATCGCAGGGGACACCGGGGAGCTGTTTTTT.

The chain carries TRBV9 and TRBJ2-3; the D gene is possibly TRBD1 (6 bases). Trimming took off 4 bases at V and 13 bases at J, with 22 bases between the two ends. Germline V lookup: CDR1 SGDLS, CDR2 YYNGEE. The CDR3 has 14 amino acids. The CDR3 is CASSLEGDPETEYF. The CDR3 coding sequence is TGTGCCAGCAGCTTAGAGGGGGACCCCGAGACGGAGTATTTT. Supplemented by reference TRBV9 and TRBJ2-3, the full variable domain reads DSGVTQTPKHLITATGQRVTLRCSPRSGDLSVYWYQQSLDQGLQFLIQYYNGEERAKGNILERFSAQQFPDLHSELNLSSLELGDSALYFCASSLEGDPETEYFGPGTRLTVL.

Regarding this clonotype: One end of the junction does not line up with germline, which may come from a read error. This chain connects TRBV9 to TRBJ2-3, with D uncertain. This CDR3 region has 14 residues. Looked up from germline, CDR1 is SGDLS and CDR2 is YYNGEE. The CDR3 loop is CASSVGAARNKPHF. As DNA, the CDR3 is TGTGCCAGCAGCGTAGGGGCCGCCCGAAATAAGCCCCATTTT.

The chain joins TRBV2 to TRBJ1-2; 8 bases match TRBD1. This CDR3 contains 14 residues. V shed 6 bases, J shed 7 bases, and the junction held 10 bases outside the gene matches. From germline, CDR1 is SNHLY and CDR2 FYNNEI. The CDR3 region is CASSLRTGRGGYTF. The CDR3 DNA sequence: TGTGCCAGCAGCCTGCGGACAGGGCGGGGTGGCTACACCTTC.

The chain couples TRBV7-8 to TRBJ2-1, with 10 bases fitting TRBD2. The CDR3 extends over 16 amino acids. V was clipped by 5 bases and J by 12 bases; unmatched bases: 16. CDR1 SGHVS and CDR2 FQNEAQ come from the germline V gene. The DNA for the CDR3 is TGTGCCAGCAGCCCCCCCCGGAGCGGGCTAGCGGGAGCGCAGTTCTTC. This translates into CASSPPRSGLAGAQFF.

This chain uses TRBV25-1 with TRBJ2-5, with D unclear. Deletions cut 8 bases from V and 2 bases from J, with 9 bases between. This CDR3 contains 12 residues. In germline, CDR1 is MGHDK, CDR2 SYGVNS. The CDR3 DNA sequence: TGTGCCAGCGTAGGCAGGCAAGAGACCCAGTACTTC. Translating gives CASVGRQETQYF.

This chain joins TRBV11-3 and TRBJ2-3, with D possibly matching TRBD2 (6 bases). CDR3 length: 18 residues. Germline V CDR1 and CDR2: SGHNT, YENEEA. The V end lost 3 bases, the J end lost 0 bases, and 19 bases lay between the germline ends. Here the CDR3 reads CASSFAGRTFSSTDTQYF. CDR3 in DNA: TGTGCCAGCAGCTTTGCGGGGCGGACCTTTTCTAGCACAGATACGCAGTATTTT.

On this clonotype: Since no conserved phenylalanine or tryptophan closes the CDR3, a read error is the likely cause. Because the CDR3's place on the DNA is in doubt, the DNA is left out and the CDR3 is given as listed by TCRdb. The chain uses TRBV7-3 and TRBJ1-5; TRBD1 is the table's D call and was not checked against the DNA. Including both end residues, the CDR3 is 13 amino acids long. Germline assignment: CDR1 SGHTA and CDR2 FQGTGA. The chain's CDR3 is CASSSAGTWAETQ.